These 20 T cell receptor beta chains share one sample of origin, sequenced in a study of blood T cell repertoires in COVID-19. Method: immunoSEQ multiplex PCR; TCRdb's copy keeps in-frame clones and lacks some. The data contain around 25,000 clones, 81% of them singletons. Sequencing was performed on peripheral blood. The source is a man aged 65 to 85 with acute or convalescent COVID-19.

CDR3 in DNA: TGTGCCAGTAGTATGGACAGGGGGGGTGATTCTGCTGGGGCCAACGTCCTGACTTTC. Translating gives CASSMDRGGDSAGANVLTF. The chain has TRBV19 and TRBJ2-6, with 10 nucleotides matching TRBD1. Germline V gene lookup returns CDR1 LNHDA and CDR2 SQIVND (reference sequence). The CDR3 loop spans 19 amino acids. V trimming: 3 bases; J trimming: 2 bases; junction bases outside the gene matches: 10.

The J gene is TRBJ1-2, the V gene TRBV29-1; 10 nucleotides align to TRBD1. Germline V gene lookup returns CDR1 SQVTM and CDR2 ANQGSEA. Losses at the gene ends were 4 bases for V and 4 bases for J; bases not matched to a gene: 6. This CDR3 is 14 amino acids long. The CDR3 DNA reads as TGCAGCGTTGGGGACAGGGGAAACACCTATGGCTACACCTTC. Translating it yields CSVGDRGNTYGYTF.

J is TRBJ1-1 and V is TRBV21-1; the table gives TRBD1 as D, unverified against the DNA. TRBV21-1 is an annotated pseudogene. CDR3 size: 19 residues. In DNA, the CDR3 is TGTGCCAGCAGCAAAGCGCTTTTTTCGGACAGCTCAACGAACACTGAAGCTTTCTTT. This sequence encodes CASSKALFSDSSTNTEAFF.

This chain joins TRBV21-1 and TRBJ2-2; the table's D call, TRBD2, was not checked against the DNA. TRBV21-1 is noted as a pseudogene. The CDR3 is made up of 16 amino acids. CDR3 sequence reads: CASTEEAGEGTGELFF. The CDR3 DNA reads as TGTGCCAGCACCGAGGAGGCGGGAGAGGGCACCGGGGAGCTGTTTTTT.

V gene TRBV30 combines with J gene TRBJ1-5; D might be TRBD1 (6 bases). Germline assignment: CDR1 GTSNPN and CDR2 SVGIG (reference sequence). The CDR3 covers 15 residues. Trimming cost V 3 bases and J 1 base, with 13 bases left between them. The CDR3 is CAWSTGWPSNQPQHF. DNA of the CDR3: TGTGCCTGGAGCACAGGGTGGCCGAGCAATCAGCCCCAGCATTTT.

Regarding this clone: One junction end disagrees with the germline gene, perhaps due to a read error. V usage is TRBV10-3 and J usage is TRBJ1-4; perhaps TRBD1 as D (6 bases). Germline CDR1 and CDR2: ENHRY and SYGVKD. There are 12 residues in the CDR3. The CDR3 spells CAISEATGLMKF. In DNA, the CDR3 is TGTGCCATCAGTGAGGCCACAGGGCTGATGAAGTTT.

This clone was seen a handful of times. J is TRBJ2-5 and V is TRBV9; TRBD2 matches 10 bases. Germline CDR1 is SGDLS and CDR2 is YYNGEE. The length of the CDR3 is 16 residues. The V and J ends lost 4 bases and 2 bases, in that order; junction bases with no gene match: 8. CDR3 sequence: CASSPATSGLQETQYF. The CDR3 nucleotides read TGTGCCAGCAGCCCAGCGACTAGCGGGCTTCAAGAGACCCAGTACTTC.

The J gene is TRBJ1-1, the V gene TRBV18; no reliable D call. Trimming removed 1 base from V and 1 base from J, with 10 bases in between. This CDR3 region has 15 residues. In germline, CDR1 is KGHSH, CDR2 LQKENI. The CDR3 reads CASSPQRAGNTEAFF. The DNA for the CDR3 is TGTGCCAGCTCACCACAACGAGCAGGGAACACTGAAGCTTTCTTT.

V gene TRBV7-2 combines with J gene TRBJ2-7; 9 bases fit TRBD1. The CDR3 totals 15 residues. Germline V lookup: CDR1 SGHTA, CDR2 FQGNSA. J lost 9 bases, V lost 2 bases, and 11 bases had no gene match. CDR3: CASSLPETGGKGQYF. The CDR3, as DNA: TGTGCCAGCAGCTTACCCGAGACAGGGGGGAAGGGGCAGTACTTC.

The chain has TRBV5-6 and TRBJ2-7; TRBD2 might be the D (6 bases). The CDR3 length is 11 residues. V lost 4 bases and J 7 bases, leaving 9 bases between the germline ends. Looked up from germline, CDR1 is SGHDT and CDR2 is YYEEEE. The CDR3 DNA follows: TGTGCCAGCAGCGCTCGGGAGGAGCAGTACTTC. Translation: CASSAREEQYF.

Only one count was recorded for this clone. The chain recombines TRBV15 with TRBJ1-5, with D perhaps matching TRBD1 (5 bases). The CDR3 covers 13 residues. The V end was cut by 8 bases, the J end by 3 bases, with 11 bases between. CDR1 and CDR2 (germline): LNHNV, YYDKDF (reference sequence). The CDR3 spells CATQGVVNQPQHF. Here the CDR3 DNA reads TGTGCCACCCAAGGGGTCGTCAATCAGCCCCAGCATTTT.

This chain uses TRBV5-1 with TRBJ2-7; tentative D call: TRBD2 (6 bases). The CDR3 spans 15 residues. With 4 bases removed from V and 3 bases from J, the gap between germline ends came to 17 bases. Looked up from germline, CDR1 is SGHRS and CDR2 is YFSETQ. CDR3 sequence (DNA): TGCGCCAGCAGCCCCCCGCAGGGAGGAATCTACGAGCAGTACTTC. Its translation is CASSPPQGGIYEQYF.

The chain uses TRBV6-5 and TRBJ1-1; no reliable D call. In germline, CDR1 is MNHEY, CDR2 SVGAGI. The CDR3 runs to 12 residues. Trimming pared 6 bases from V and 10 bases from J, leaving 15 bases between. The CDR3 is CASREGRLTAFF. The CDR3 DNA reads TGTGCCAGCAGGGAGGGCCGGTTGACAGCTTTCTTT.

This chain connects TRBV9 to TRBJ2-2, with 9 bases identical to TRBD1. CDR3 length: 16 amino acids. After removal of 0 bases from V and 6 bases from J, the junction contained 6 bases not matched to a gene. Per the germline V gene, CDR1 is SGDLS and CDR2 is YYNGEE. The CDR3 region is CASSVEPGQGAGELFF. CDR3 nucleotides: TGTGCCAGCAGCGTAGAGCCGGGACAGGGAGCCGGGGAGCTGTTTTTT.

This clone has more than one count but fewer than ten. The chain joins TRBV7-2 to TRBJ1-6, with TRBD1 identical over 7 bases. The CDR3 runs 14 residues. Per the germline V gene, CDR1 is SGHTA and CDR2 is FQGNSA. Trimming at V came to 1 base and at J to 7 bases, leaving 1 base not matched to a gene. The CDR3 DNA is TGTGCCAGCAGCTTAGACAGGGGAAATTCACCCCTCCACTTT. This encodes CASSLDRGNSPLHF.

The chain couples TRBV6-1 to TRBJ1-6; D not certain. Germline CDR1 and CDR2: MNHNS and SASEGT. V dropped 1 base and J dropped 6 bases, with 10 bases sitting between them. The CDR3 has 15 residues. CDR3 loop: CASSEVGPGNSPLHF. For the CDR3, the DNA is TGTGCCAGCAGTGAAGTCGGTCCGGGTAATTCACCCCTCCACTTT.

This clone has more than one count but fewer than ten. This rearrangement joins TRBV18 to TRBJ1-5, with D possibly matching TRBD1 (6 bases). The CDR3 has 16 amino acids. Germline V CDR1 and CDR2: KGHSH, LQKENI. V was clipped by 3 bases and J by 1 base, with 13 bases between them. CDR3 in DNA: TGTGCCAGCTCACCGCAACACGACAGGAGCAATCAGCCCCAGCATTTT. It codes for CASSPQHDRSNQPQHF.

V usage is TRBV18 and J usage is TRBJ2-3; D possibly corresponds to TRBD2 (5 bases). The germline V and J ends were trimmed by 3 bases and 2 bases, with 12 bases remaining between them. This CDR3 spans 15 amino acids. Per the germline V gene, CDR1 is KGHSH and CDR2 is LQKENI. CDR3 residues: CASSPRGHNTDTQYF. The CDR3, as DNA: TGTGCCAGCTCACCTCGGGGTCACAACACAGATACGCAGTATTTT.

Here the CDR3 DNA reads TGTGCCAGCAGCTTAAGGGGGAGACCCTCCTATAATTCACCCCTCCACTTT. Translated: CASSLRGRPSYNSPLHF. The V gene is TRBV11-2, the J gene TRBJ1-6; TRBD1 is a possible D gene (6 bases). This CDR3 contains 17 residues. Germline V lookup: CDR1 SGHAT, CDR2 FQNNGV. The V end was cut by 2 bases, the J end by 0 bases, with 11 bases between.

The chain links TRBV18 to TRBJ1-2; no clear D. This CDR3 spans 13 amino acids. V was cut by 2 bases and J by 6 bases, with 10 bases left in between. Per germline, CDR1 KGHSH and CDR2 LQKENI. Here the CDR3 DNA reads TGTGCCAGCTCACCAATCGAGCCGAATGGCTACACCTTC. It encodes CASSPIEPNGYTF.